The source of this T cell receptor (beta chain) is a study of blood T cell repertoires in COVID-19. Sequenced by immunoSEQ multiplex PCR; TCRdb stores in-frame clones only, minus some. The sample consists of more than 95,000 clones, about 90% of them appearing once. CDR3 length equals 15 residues. J gave up 1 base and V 5 bases, and 7 bases lay outside the gene matches. The germline gives CDR1 SEHNR, CDR2 FQNEAQ (reference sequence). This clone was observed at least ten times. V is TRBV7-9 and J is TRBJ2-7, with 8 bases matching TRBD1. The source is a man in his fifties with acute or convalescent COVID-19. The specimen sequenced was peripheral blood. CDR3 DNA sequence: TGTGCCAGCAGCCGAGGACAGGGCCGATCCTACGAGCAGTACTTC. Protein: CASSRGQGRSYEQYF.